This TCR beta chain was retrieved from a study of blood T cell repertoires in COVID-19. This CDR3 has 17 residues. Trimming at V came to 2 bases and at J to 3 bases, leaving 7 bases not matched to a gene. The germline gives CDR1 SGHTA, CDR2 FQGTGA. Methods used by the authors: Counts of nucleated cells, estimated from reference gene primer amplification, were obtained. Data came from immunoSEQ multiplex PCR; TCRdb stores just in-frame clones and leaves some out. V, J and clone size derive from that table, while D and trimming were established from the DNA sequence. The profile shows about 240,000 clones, about 83% of them singletons.

Sequenced: peripheral blood. The gene calls are TRBV7-3 and TRBJ2-3; 11 bases line up with TRBD2. This sequence originates from a man aged 25-45 years who had recovered from COVID-19. The CDR3: CASSLGPVAGGTDTQYF. CDR3 nucleotide sequence: TGTGCCAGCAGCTTAGGGCCGGTAGCGGGGGGGACAGATACGCAGTATTTT.